The next 5 T cell receptor beta chains were all read from a single sample in a study of OX40 agonist ivuxolimab in advanced cancers. Measured with immunoSEQ multiplex PCR; TCRdb has only the in-frame clones, and not every one. Of 30,000 to 35,000 clones in the sample, 87% were seen once. The sequenced sample was CD4+ or CD8+ T cells sorted from blood, obtained in a trial of the OX40 agonist ivuxolimab. These receptors originate from an adult with an advanced solid tumor such as melanoma, head and neck, liver or kidney cancer.

The chain employs TRBV28 and TRBJ2-7; TRBD2 is a possible D gene (6 bases). Looked up from germline, CDR1 is MDHEN and CDR2 is SYDVKM. The CDR3 has 14 residues. Trimming removed 6 bases from V and 2 bases from J, with 14 bases in between. CDR3 in amino acids: CASSPTGETYEQYF. The CDR3 bases are TGTGCCAGCAGCCCTACGGGGGAAACCTACGAGCAGTACTTC.

V gene TRBV6-5 combines with J gene TRBJ1-1; D ambiguous. Germline V gene data show CDR1 as MNHEY and CDR2 as SVGAGI. The CDR3 length is 13 residues. Between the trimmed V and J ends, which lost 6 bases and 1 base, there was a span of 9 bases. CDR3 in DNA: TGTGCCAGCAGCCTTCAGGAGAACACTGAAGCTTTCTTT. Protein sequence: CASSLQENTEAFF.

Here the CDR3 DNA reads TGTGCCAGCAGCTTAGGCGGGAGTGGCTACAATGAGCAGTTCTTC. It is translated as CASSLGGSGYNEQFF. This sequence joins TRBV5-4 and TRBJ2-1, with 7 bases that match TRBD2. V was pared by 2 bases and J by 3 bases, with 5 bases of the junction left unmatched. Germline loops: CDR1 SGHNT, CDR2 YYREEE (reference sequence). The CDR3 totals 15 residues.

The chain combines TRBV15 with TRBJ1-4; D remains unclear. The length of the CDR3 is 15 residues. Germline V gene sequence: CDR1 LNHNV, CDR2 YYDKDF (reference sequence). Trimming removed 0 bases at V and 8 bases at J, with 13 bases between. The CDR3 DNA is TGTGCCACCAGCAGAGACAGGACCATTGGCGAAAAACTGTTTTTT. Residues: CATSRDRTIGEKLFF.

Here the CDR3 reads CASSPLGRTDTQYF. CDR3 nucleotide sequence: TGTGCCAGCAGCCCGTTGGGTAGAACAGATACGCAGTATTTT. This rearrangement joins TRBV7-2 to TRBJ2-3; D gene unclear. This CDR3 is 14 amino acids long. V was cut by 5 bases and J by 3 bases, with 12 bases left in between. Germline-derived CDR1 and CDR2 are SGHTA and FQGNSA.